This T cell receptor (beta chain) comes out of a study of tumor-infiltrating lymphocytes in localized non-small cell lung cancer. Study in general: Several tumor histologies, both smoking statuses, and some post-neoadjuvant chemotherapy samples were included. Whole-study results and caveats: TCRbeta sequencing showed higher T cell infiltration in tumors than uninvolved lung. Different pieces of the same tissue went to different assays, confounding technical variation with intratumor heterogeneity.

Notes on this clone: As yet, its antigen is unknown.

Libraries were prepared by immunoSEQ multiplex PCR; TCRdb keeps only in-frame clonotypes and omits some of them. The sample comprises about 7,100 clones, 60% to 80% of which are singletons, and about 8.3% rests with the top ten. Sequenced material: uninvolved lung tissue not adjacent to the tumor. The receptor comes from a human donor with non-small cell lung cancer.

The CDR3 loop is CASSLKSAGAGEQYF. For the CDR3, the DNA is TGTGCCAGCAGCTTAAAGTCAGCGGGAGCGGGGGAGCAGTACTTC. This rearrangement joins TRBV7-6 to TRBJ2-7; TRBD2 agrees at 8 bases. The J segment lost 7 bases and the V segment lost 2 bases, leaving 10 bases of the junction unmatched. In germline, CDR1 is SGHVS, CDR2 FNYEAQ. The CDR3 is 15 residues long.